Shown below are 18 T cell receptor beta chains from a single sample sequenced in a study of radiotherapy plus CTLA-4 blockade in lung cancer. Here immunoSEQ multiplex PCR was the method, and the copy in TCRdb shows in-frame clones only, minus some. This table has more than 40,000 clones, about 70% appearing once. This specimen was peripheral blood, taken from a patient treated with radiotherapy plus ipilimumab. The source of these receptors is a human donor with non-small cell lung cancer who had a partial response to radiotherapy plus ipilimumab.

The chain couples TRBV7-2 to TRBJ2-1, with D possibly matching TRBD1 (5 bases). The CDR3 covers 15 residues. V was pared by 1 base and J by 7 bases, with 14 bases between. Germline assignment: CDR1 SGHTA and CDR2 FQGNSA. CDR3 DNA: TGTGCCAGCAGCTTAGGACAGATTAGGGCAAATGAGCAGTTCTTC. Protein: CASSLGQIRANEQFF.

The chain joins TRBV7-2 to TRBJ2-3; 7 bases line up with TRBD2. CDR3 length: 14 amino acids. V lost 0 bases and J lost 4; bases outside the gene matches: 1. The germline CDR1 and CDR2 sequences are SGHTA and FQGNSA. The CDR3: CASSLAGGADTQYF. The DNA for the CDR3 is TGTGCCAGCAGCTTAGCGGGGGGGGCAGATACGCAGTATTTT.

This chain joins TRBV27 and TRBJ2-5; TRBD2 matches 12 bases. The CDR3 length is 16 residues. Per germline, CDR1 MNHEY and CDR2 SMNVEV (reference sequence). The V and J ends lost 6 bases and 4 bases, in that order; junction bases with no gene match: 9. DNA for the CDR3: TGTGCCAGCAGACTAGCGGGGGGCCGTAGCGGAGAGACCCAGTACTTC. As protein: CASRLAGGRSGETQYF.

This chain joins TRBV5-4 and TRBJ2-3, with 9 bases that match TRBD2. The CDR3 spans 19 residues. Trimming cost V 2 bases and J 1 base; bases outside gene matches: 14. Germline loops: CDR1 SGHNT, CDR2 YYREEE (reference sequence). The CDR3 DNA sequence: TGTGCCAGCAGCTTTCTGGGGCGGGGGGGCACCCTCGGCACAGATACGCAGTATTTT. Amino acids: CASSFLGRGGTLGTDTQYF.

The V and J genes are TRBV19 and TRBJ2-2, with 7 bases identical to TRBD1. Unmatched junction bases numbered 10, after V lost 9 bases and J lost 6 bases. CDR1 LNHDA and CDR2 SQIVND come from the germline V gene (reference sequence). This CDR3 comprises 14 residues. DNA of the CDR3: TGTGCCAGCCGGGGACAGAACGGCCCCGGGGAGCTGTTTTTT. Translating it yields CASRGQNGPGELFF.

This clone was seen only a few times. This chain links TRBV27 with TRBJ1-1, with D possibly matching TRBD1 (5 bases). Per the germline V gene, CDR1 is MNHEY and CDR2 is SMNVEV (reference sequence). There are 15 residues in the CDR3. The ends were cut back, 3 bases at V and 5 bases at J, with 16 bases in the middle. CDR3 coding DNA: TGTGCCAGCAGTTTGGGTCAGGGCCTGGAAACTGAAGCTTTCTTT. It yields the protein CASSLGQGLETEAFF.

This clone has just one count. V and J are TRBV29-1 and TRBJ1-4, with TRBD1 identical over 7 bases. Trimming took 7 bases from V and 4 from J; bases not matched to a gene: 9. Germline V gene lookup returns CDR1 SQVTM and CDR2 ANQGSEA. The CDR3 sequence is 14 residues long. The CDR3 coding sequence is TGCAGCGCACGTGGGCCAGGGGGTAATGAAAAACTGTTTTTT. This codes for CSARGPGGNEKLFF.

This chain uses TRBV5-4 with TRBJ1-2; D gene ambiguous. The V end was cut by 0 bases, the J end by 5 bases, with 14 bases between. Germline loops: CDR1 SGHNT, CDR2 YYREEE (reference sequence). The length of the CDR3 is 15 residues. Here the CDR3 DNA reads TGTGCCAGCAGCTTGGGGCAGCGGCAGGCTTATGGCTACACCTTC. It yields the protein CASSLGQRQAYGYTF.

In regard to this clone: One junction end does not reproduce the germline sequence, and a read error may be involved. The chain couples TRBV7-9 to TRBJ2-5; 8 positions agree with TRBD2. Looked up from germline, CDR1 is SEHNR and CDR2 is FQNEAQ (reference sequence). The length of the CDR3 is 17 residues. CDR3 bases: TGTGCCAGCAGCCTATCGCTAGCGGGTGTCACTGCCCTTAAAGGGGACTTC. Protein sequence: CASSLSLAGVTALKGDF.

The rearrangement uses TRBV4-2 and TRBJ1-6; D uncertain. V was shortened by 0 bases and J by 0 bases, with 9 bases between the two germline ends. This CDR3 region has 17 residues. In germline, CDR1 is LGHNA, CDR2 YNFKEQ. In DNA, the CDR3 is TGTGCCAGCAGCCAAGATTGGCGGAGCTCCTATAATTCACCCCTCCACTTT. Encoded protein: CASSQDWRSSYNSPLHF.

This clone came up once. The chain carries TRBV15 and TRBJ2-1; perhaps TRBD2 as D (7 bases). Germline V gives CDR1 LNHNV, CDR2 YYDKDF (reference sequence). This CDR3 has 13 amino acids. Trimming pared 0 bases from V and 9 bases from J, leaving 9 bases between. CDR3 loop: CATSREGGGEQFF. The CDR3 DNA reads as TGTGCCACCAGCAGAGAGGGAGGGGGTGAGCAGTTCTTC.

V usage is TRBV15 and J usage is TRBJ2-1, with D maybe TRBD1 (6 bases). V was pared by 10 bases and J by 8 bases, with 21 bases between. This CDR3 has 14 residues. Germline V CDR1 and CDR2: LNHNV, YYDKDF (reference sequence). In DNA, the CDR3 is TGTGCCAGCCAAGGGGGAGTGACAAGGGATGAGCAGTTCTTC. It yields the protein CASQGGVTRDEQFF. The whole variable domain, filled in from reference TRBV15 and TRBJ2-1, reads DAMVIQNPRYQVTQFGKPVTLSCSQTLNHNVMYWYQQKSSQAPKLLFHYYDKDFNNEADTPDNFQSRRPNTSFCFLDIRSPGLGDTAMYLCASQGGVTRDEQFFGPGTRLTVL.

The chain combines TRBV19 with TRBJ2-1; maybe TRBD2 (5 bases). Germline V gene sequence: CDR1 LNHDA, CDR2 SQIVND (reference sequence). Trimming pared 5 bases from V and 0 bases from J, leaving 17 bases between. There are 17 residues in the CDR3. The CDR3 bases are TGTGCCAGTAGTGTCTTTGGGAGTGGGAGCTCCTACAATGAGCAGTTCTTC. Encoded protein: CASSVFGSGSSYNEQFF. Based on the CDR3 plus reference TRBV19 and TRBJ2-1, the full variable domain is DGGITQSPKYLFRKEGQNVTLSCEQNLNHDAMYWYRQDPGQGLRLIYYSQIVNDFQKGDIAEGYSVSREKKESFPLTVTSAQKNPTAFYLCASSVFGSGSSYNEQFFGPGTRLTVL.

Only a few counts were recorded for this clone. Here the CDR3 DNA reads TGTGCCAGCGGGGGAGGTTCACCCCTCCACTTT. Translation: CASGGGSPLHF. J is TRBJ1-6 and V is TRBV27, with D possibly TRBD1 on 5 matching bases. Germline V CDR1 and CDR2: MNHEY, SMNVEV (reference sequence). The CDR3 covers 11 residues. The ends were cut back, 8 bases at V and 9 bases at J, with 8 bases in the middle.

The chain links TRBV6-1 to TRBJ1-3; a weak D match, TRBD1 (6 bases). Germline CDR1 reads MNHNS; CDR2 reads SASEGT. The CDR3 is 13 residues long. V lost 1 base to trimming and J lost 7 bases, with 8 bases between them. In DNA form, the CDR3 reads TGTGCCAGCAGTGAAGTGGGGGCCAACACCATATATTTT. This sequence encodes CASSEVGANTIYF.

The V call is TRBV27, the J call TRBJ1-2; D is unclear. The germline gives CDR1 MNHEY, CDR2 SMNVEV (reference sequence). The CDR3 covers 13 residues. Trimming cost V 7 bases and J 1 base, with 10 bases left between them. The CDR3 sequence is CASTSGSNYGYTF. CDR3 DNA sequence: TGTGCCAGCACCAGTGGCAGTAACTATGGCTACACCTTC.

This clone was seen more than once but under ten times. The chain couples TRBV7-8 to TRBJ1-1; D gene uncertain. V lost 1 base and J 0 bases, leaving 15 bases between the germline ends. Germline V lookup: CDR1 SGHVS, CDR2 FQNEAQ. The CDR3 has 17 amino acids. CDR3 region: CASSLDRRSVLNTEAFF. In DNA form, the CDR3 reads TGTGCCAGCAGCTTAGATCGGAGGAGCGTACTGAACACTGAAGCTTTCTTT.

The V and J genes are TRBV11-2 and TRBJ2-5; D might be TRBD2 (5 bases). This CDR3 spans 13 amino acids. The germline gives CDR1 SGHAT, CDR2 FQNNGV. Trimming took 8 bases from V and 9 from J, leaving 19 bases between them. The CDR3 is CASGLLTEGAQYF. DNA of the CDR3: TGTGCCAGCGGACTCTTGACCGAGGGAGCCCAGTACTTC.